The T cell receptor (beta chain) under discussion was sequenced for a study of blood T cell repertoires in COVID-19. On the study more broadly: Donors in the United States, Italy and Spain gave samples during acute or convalescent COVID-19. T cells, B-cell-depleted T cells, or PBMCs supplied cDNA or gDNA.

In the original analysis: By means of reference gene primer amplification, nucleated cell counts were estimated. Sequenced by immunoSEQ multiplex PCR; TCRdb stores in-frame clones only, minus some. That table gives V, J and clone size, and the DNA gave D and trimming. The table shows about 87,000 clones, with more than 85% occurring only once. This clone appeared a single time. Germline V gives CDR1 LNHDA, CDR2 SQIVND (reference sequence). The V and J ends lost 4 bases and 7 bases respectively, with 17 bases between them. The CDR3 is 15 residues long. The sequence was obtained from a man aged 35-49 years with acute or convalescent COVID-19. J is TRBJ1-5 and V is TRBV19; a possible D gene is TRBD1 (6 bases). Sequenced material: peripheral blood. The CDR3 region is CASSTLRGYYQPQHF. The DNA of the CDR3 is TGTGCCAGTAGTACATTGAGGGGGTACTACCAGCCCCAGCATTTT.